The clone carrying this T cell receptor beta chain has just a few counts. From the RT-PCR reads, TCRdb called clonotypes with MiXCR, one entry per CDR3 protein. The sample consists of more than 600,000 distinct CDR3 sequences, around 14% of them appearing once. Trimming shortened V by 3 bases and J by 0 bases, and 11 bases separated the two germline ends. The CDR3 is 15 residues long. Looked up from germline, CDR1 is LGHDT and CDR2 is YNNKEL (reference sequence). V gene TRBV3-1 combines with J gene TRBJ1-1; D not resolved. The clonotype was recovered from a female donor in good health, serving as a healthy control. Sequenced sample: memory CD4+ T cells from blood. The CDR3 sequence is CASSHLRNMNTEAFF. The DNA for the CDR3 is TGTGCCAGCAGCCACCTTCGGAACATGAACACTGAAGCTTTCTTT.